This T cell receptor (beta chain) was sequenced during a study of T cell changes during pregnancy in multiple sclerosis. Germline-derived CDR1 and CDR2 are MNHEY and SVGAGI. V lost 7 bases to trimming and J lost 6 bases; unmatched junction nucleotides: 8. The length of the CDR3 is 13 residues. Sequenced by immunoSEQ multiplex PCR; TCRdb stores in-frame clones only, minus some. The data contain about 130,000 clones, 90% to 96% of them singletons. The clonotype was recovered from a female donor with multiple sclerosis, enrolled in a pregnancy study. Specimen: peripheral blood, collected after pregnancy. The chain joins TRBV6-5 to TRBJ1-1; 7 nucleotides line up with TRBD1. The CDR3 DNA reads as TGTGCCAGCACTCAGACAGGGAGCTCTGAAGCTTTCTTT. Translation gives CASTQTGSSEAFF.